This T cell receptor (beta chain) is from a study of T cells after yellow fever vaccination. Study results and caveats: By day 5 rather than day 15, the secondary response had peaked, though it was weaker.

This clonotype was detected many times. TCRdb reanalysed the 5' RACE reads using MiXCR and keeps one entry per CDR3 protein. Here the sample spans more than 30,000 distinct CDR3 sequences, more than 6.5% being singletons. With 4 bases clipped from V and 3 bases from J, the junction kept 8 bases outside the gene matches. CDR1 and CDR2 (germline): MDHEN, SYDVKM. CDR3 length: 16 amino acids. The receptor's source is a man aged 18 to 30 who received the YFV17D yellow fever vaccine. The specimen was PBMCs, either bulk or a sorted T-cell subset (CD4+, CD8+, memory, or dextramer-sorted; not recorded which), collected on the day of the first yellow fever vaccination. V is TRBV28 and J is TRBJ2-1, with 8 bases aligning to TRBD2. CDR3 amino acids: CASSSLAGGFYNEQFF. Here the CDR3 DNA reads TGTGCCAGCAGTTCACTGGCGGGGGGCTTCTACAATGAGCAGTTCTTC.